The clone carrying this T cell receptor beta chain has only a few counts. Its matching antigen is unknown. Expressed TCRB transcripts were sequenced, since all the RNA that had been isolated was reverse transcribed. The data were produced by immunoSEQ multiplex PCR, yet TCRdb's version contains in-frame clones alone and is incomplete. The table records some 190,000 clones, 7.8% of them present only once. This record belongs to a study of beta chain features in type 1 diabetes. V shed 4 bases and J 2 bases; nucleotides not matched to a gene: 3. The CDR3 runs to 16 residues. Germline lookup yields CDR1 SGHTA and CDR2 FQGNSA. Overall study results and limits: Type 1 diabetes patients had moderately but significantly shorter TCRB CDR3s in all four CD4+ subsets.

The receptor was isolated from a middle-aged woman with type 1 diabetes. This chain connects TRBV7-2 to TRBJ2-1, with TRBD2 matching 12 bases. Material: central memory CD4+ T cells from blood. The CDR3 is CASSSRTSGAYNEQFF. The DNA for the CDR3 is TGTGCCAGCAGCTCCCGGACTAGCGGGGCCTACAATGAGCAGTTCTTC.